This T cell receptor (beta chain) was obtained from a study of cytomegalovirus exposure and HLA in healthy donors. Study results and caveats: Using a false discovery rate of 0.05, a later analysis showed that some 16,000 TCR beta sequences were associated with HLA alleles. Prediction of most subjects' HLA-A and HLA-B alleles by TCR beta sequences was reportedly accurate.

The PCR employed 60 Vbeta primers together with 13 Jbeta primers. Sequenced by immunoSEQ multiplex PCR; TCRdb stores in-frame clones only, minus some. This table lists about 39,000 clones. Worth noting for this clone: Its antigen is not known.

The CDR3 is made up of 18 amino acids. Germline V lookup: CDR1 ENHRY, CDR2 SYGVKD. Germline trimming cut 5 bases from V and 2 bases from J; bases unmatched to any gene: 8. This TCR was sampled from a woman in her 30s in good health and CMV-seropositive. V gene TRBV10-3 combines with J gene TRBJ2-3; TRBD2 agrees at 15 bases. The specimen was PBMCs. CDR3 DNA sequence: TGTGCCATCAGTTGGACTAGCGGGGGGGAAGTGAACACAGATACGCAGTATTTT. Its translation: CAISWTSGGEVNTDTQYF.